Shown below are 6 T cell receptor beta chains from a single sample sequenced in a study of cytomegalovirus exposure and HLA in healthy donors. Researchers ran the PCR with 60 Vbeta and 13 Jbeta primers. TCRdb's copy holds only in-frame clones and misses some; the assay was immunoSEQ multiplex PCR. The sample yields 90,000 to 150,000 clones, 75% to 85% seen once. Sequenced input: PBMCs. These receptors all stem from a man aged 40-55 years in good health and CMV-seronegative.

This clone was seen a few times. This rearrangement joins TRBV4-3 to TRBJ1-3; D remains ambiguous. The germline gives CDR1 LGHNA, CDR2 YSLEER. V lost 1 base and J lost 12, with 13 bases in between. The CDR3 has 13 residues. The CDR3 DNA reads TGCGCCAGCAGCCAAGTAACAGCGGATGTCATATATTTT. Its translation is CASSQVTADVIYF.

The V gene is TRBV19, the J gene TRBJ2-1; D might be TRBD1 (6 bases). CDR1 and CDR2 (germline): LNHDA, SQIVND (reference sequence). The V end was cut by 5 bases, the J end by 4 bases, with 12 bases between. The CDR3 runs to 14 residues. The CDR3 DNA sequence: TGTGCCAGTAGTGAACGGACAGTTTACAATGAGCAGTTCTTC. This sequence encodes CASSERTVYNEQFF.

The J gene is TRBJ2-1, the V gene TRBV28; possibly TRBD2 for D (6 bases). This CDR3 spans 15 amino acids. The germline V and J ends were trimmed by 6 bases and 7 bases, with 19 bases remaining between them. The germline V gene has CDR1 MDHEN and CDR2 SYDVKM. CDR3 coding DNA: TGTGCCAGCAGCTCCACCTTTGGCGGGGCGAATGAGCAGTTCTTC. Its protein is CASSSTFGGANEQFF.

V is TRBV18 and J is TRBJ1-6; D gene unclear. Germline assignment: CDR1 KGHSH and CDR2 LQKENI. There are 14 residues in the CDR3. Trimming stripped 1 base from V and 7 bases from J, with 8 bases between. CDR3 region: CASSPRTVNSPLHF. The CDR3, as DNA: TGTGCCAGCTCACCACGTACAGTAAATTCACCCCTCCACTTT.

This sequence joins TRBV29-1 and TRBJ1-3; the match to TRBD1 covers 7 bases. CDR3 length equals 13 residues. V lost 4 bases and J lost 10; bases outside the gene matches: 10. CDR1 and CDR2 from the germline V gene are SQVTM and ANQGSEA. The CDR3 loop reads CSVAWTGGMTIYF. The DNA for the CDR3 is TGCAGCGTTGCTTGGACAGGCGGTATGACCATATATTTT. Together with reference TRBV29-1 and TRBJ1-3, the CDR3 gives the full variable domain: SAVISQKPSRDICQRGTSLTIQCQVDSQVTMMFWYRQQPGQSLTLIATANQGSEATYESGFVIDKFPISRPNLTFSTLTVSNMSPEDSSIYLCSVAWTGGMTIYFGEGSWLTVV.

V gene TRBV2 combines with J gene TRBJ2-7; possibly TRBD1 for D (6 bases). Trimming removed 6 bases at V and 7 bases at J, with 19 bases between. Looked up from germline, CDR1 is SNHLY and CDR2 is FYNNEI. CDR3 size: 14 residues. The CDR3 DNA follows: TGTGCCAGCAGCCGCTGGACAGAGTACGGTGAGCAGTACTTC. It encodes CASSRWTEYGEQYF.